This T cell receptor (beta chain) appears in the sequencing data of a study of regulatory T cells in long-lasting Graves disease. As for time point: newly diagnosed GD, antithyroid drugs for less than 3 months. Researchers made the TCR library from RNA that was extracted from PBMCs. This clonotype was picked up many times. Antigen unknown. Combining iRepertoire HTBI primers with Arm-PCR of CDR3 regions, the authors built TCR beta libraries. One entry per CDR3 protein results from TCRdb running MiXCR on the multiplex PCR reads. The repertoire holds around 470,000 distinct CDR3 sequences, 12% to 15% seen once, with approximately 15% in the top ten. Whole-study results and caveats: Lower TCR diversity was seen in persistent Graves' patients than in newly diagnosed ones.

This sample was shared with a second study, whose subject was T cells in Graves' hyperthyroidism and ophthalmopathy. That study reports: Patients aged 18 to 65 had newly diagnosed hyperthyroidism lasting under 2 months. The TCR CDR3 was amplified in a first-round RT-PCR using the HTBI primer set. Peripheral blood also featured most of the thyroid clonotypes expanded above 0.001.

This TCR came from a woman between 45 and 60 years old with Graves disease. The sample consisted of peripheral blood mononuclear cells (PBMCs), taken at new diagnosis, from a patient treated with antithyroid drugs.

CDR3 region: CASSQDDVGRMWRGRGYNEQFF. The DNA for the CDR3 is TGTGCCAGCAGCCAAGATGACGTCGGCAGAATGTGGCGGGGCCGCGGCTACAATGAGCAGTTCTTC. The rearrangement links TRBV3-1 to TRBJ2-1; possible D gene TRBD2, 6 bases. Germline V lookup: CDR1 LGHDT, CDR2 YNNKEL (reference sequence). The V and J ends lost 0 bases and 3 bases respectively, with 30 bases between them. This CDR3 contains 22 residues.